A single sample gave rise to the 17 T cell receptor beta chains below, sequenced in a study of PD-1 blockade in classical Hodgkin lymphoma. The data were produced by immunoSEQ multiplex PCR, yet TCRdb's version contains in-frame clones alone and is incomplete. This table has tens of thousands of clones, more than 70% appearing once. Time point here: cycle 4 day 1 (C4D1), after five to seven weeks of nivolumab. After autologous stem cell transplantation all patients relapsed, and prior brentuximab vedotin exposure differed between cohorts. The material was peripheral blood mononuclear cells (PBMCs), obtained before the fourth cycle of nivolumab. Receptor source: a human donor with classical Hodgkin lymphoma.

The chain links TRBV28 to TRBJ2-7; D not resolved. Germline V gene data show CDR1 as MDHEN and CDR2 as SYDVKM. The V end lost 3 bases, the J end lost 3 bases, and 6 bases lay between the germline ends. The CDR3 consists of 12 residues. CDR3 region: CASSLYSYEQYF. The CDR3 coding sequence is TGTGCCAGCAGTTTGTATAGCTACGAGCAGTACTTC.

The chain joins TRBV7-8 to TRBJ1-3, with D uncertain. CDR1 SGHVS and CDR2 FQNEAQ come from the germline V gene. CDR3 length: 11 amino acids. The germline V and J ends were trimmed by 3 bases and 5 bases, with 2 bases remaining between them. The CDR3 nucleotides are TGTGCCAGCAGCTTGCGAAACACCATATATTTT. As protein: CASSLRNTIYF.

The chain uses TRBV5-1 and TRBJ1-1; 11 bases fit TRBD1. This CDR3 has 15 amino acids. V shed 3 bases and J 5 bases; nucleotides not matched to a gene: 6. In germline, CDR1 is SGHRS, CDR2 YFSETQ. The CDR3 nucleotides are TGCGCCAGCAGCTCGGGACAGGGGGTGGGTACTGAAGCTTTCTTT. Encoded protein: CASSSGQGVGTEAFF.

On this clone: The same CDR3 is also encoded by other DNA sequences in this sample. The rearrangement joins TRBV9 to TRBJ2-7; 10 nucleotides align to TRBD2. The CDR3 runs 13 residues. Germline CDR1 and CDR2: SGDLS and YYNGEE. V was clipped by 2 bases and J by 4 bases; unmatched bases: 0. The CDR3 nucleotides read TGTGCCAGCAGCGTGGGACTAGCGTACGAGCAGTACTTC. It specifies CASSVGLAYEQYF.

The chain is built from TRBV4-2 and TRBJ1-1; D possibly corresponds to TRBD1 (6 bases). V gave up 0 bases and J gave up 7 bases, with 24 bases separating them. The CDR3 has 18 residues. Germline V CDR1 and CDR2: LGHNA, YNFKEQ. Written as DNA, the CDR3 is TGTGCCAGCAGCCAAGATCGCAGGGGAGTAACCTTAATTGATGAAGCTTTCTTT. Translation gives CASSQDRRGVTLIDEAFF.

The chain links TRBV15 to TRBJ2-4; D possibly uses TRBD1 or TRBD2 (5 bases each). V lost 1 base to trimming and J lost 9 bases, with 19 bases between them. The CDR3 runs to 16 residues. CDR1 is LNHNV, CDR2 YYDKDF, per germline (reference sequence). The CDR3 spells CATSRVIGAARGIQYF. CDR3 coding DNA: TGTGCCACCAGCAGAGTCATCGGGGCAGCTCGGGGCATTCAGTACTTC.

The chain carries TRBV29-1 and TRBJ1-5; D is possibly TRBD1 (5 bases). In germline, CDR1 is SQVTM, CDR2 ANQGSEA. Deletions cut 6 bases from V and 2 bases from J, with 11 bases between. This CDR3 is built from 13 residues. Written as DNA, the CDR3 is TGCAGCGTGGGGGGAGAAGGCAATCAGCCCCAGCATTTT. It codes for CSVGGEGNQPQHF.

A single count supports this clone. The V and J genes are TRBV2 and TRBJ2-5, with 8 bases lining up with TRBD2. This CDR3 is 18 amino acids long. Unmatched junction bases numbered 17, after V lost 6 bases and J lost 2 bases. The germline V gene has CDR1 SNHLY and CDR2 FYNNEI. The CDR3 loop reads CASSWTAGLEREQETQYF. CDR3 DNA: TGTGCCAGCAGCTGGACAGCAGGGCTAGAGCGGGAGCAAGAGACCCAGTACTTC.

CDR3 sequence (DNA): TGTGCCAGCAGGGGACAGGGGGCGAACATTCAGTACTTC. Protein: CASRGQGANIQYF. V and J are TRBV2 and TRBJ2-4; 12 nucleotides agree with TRBD1. The V gene's germline CDR1 is SNHLY and CDR2 FYNNEI. Trimming at V came to 6 bases and at J to 7 bases, leaving 1 base not matched to a gene. The CDR3 runs 13 residues.

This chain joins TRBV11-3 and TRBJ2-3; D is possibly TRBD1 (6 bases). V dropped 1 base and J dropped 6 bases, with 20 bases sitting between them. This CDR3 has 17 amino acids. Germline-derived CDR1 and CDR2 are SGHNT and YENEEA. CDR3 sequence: CASSLGRTVSGVDTQYF. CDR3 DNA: TGTGCCAGCAGCTTAGGGAGGACAGTCTCGGGCGTCGATACGCAGTATTTT.

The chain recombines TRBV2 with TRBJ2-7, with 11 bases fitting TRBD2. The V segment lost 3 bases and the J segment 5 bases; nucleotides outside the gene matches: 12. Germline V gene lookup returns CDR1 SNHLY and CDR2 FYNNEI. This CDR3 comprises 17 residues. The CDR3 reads CASSEGSGRAWFNEQYF. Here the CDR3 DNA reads TGTGCCAGCAGTGAGGGTAGCGGGAGGGCCTGGTTTAACGAGCAGTACTTC.

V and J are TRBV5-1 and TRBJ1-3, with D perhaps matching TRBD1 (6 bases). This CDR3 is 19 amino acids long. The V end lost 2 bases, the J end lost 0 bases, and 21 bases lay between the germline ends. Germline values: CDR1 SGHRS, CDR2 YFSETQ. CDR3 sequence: CASSLGLTGGPYSGNTIYF. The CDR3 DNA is TGCGCCAGCAGCTTAGGGCTGACAGGCGGTCCGTACTCTGGAAACACCATATATTTT.

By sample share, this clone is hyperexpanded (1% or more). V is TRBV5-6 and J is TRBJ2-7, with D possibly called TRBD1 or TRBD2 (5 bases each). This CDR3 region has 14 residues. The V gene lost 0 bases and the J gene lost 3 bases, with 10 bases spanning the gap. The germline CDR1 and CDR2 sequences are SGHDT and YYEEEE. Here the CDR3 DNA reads TGTGCCAGCAGCTTGGTGGGACGGCACTACGAGCAGTACTTC. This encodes CASSLVGRHYEQYF.

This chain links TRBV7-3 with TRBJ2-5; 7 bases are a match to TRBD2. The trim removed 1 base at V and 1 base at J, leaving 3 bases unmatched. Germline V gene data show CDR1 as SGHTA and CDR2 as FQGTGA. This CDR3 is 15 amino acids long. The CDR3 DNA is TGTGCCAGCAGCTTAAGGCCTAGCGGCCAAGAGACCCAGTACTTC. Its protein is CASSLRPSGQETQYF. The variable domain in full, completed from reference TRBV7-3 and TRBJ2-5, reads GAGVSQTPSNKVTEKGKYVELRCDPISGHTALYWYRQSLGQGPEFLIYFQGTGAADDSGLPNDRFFAVRPEGSVSTLKIQRTERGDSAVYLCASSLRPSGQETQYFGPGTRLLVL.

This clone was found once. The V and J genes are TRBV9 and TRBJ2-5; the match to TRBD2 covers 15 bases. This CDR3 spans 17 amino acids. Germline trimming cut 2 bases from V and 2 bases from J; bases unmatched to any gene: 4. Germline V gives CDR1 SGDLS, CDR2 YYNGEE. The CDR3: CASSVGLAGGSQETQYF. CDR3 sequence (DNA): TGTGCCAGCAGCGTGGGACTAGCGGGGGGATCACAAGAGACCCAGTACTTC.

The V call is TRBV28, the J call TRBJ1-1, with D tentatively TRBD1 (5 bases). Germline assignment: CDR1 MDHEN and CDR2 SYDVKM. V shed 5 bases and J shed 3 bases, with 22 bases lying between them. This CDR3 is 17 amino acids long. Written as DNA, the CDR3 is TGTGCCAGCAGTCTAGTCCCGGGACGGGGGGAGGACACTGAAGCTTTCTTT. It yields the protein CASSLVPGRGEDTEAFF.

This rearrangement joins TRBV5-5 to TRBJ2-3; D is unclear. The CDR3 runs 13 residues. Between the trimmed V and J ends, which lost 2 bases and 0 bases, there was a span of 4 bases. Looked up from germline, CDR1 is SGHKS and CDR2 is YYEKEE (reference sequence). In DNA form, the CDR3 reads TGTGCCAGCAGCTTACCTAGCACAGATACGCAGTATTTT. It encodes CASSLPSTDTQYF.